What follows is one TCR beta chain and its context. As yet, its antigen is unknown. Distinct nucleotide sequences in the sample also encode this CDR3. Assay: immunoSEQ multiplex PCR; the TCRdb copy retains only in-frame clones and omits some. The sample includes some 1 million clones, 65% to 75% of them seen just once. Germline V lookup: CDR1 SGHRS, CDR2 YFSETQ. The V and J ends lost 4 bases and 0 bases, in that order; junction bases with no gene match: 3. This CDR3 is built from 15 residues. The data were taken from a study of shared clonotypes between healthy human individuals. Whole-study results and caveats: The diversity represented, both genetic and in exposure history, was limited by few donors.

The rearrangement uses TRBV5-1 and TRBJ2-1, with 8 bases aligning to TRBD1. The material sequenced was memory CD4+ T cells sorted from blood. Indicated subset: CD45RA-negative fraction. The receptor comes from a man younger than 35 in good health. CDR3 nucleotides: TGCGCCAGCAGCGTAGGACAGGGCTCCTACAATGAGCAGTTCTTC. Its protein is CASSVGQGSYNEQFF.